Listed below are T cell receptor beta chains from one sample, sequenced in a study of CD8 T cells in Susac syndrome. Each CDR3 protein gets one entry after TCRdb re-called the immunoSEQ multiplex PCR reads with MiXCR. This table has some 150,000 distinct CDR3 sequences, approximately 95% appearing once. Sample: CD4+ T cells from PBMCs. Receptors were obtained from a human donor with Susac syndrome. CDR3s include the opening cysteine and the closing phenylalanine or tryptophan. The D gene is left open where the match is weak. Rows give clone size only sometimes, using once, few, many, or a class for an expanded clone.

size: once
J: TRBJ1-2
V: TRBV23-1
D: TRBD1
CDR3: CATGDSYGYTF
DNA: TGCGCCACTGGGGACAGCTATGGCTACACCTTC

size: NA
J: TRBJ1-1
V: TRBV6-6
D: NA
CDR3: CASSLQVGNTEAFF
DNA: TGTGCCAGCAGCCTACAGGTTGGGAACACTGAAGCTTTCTTT

size: NA
J: TRBJ2-4
V: TRBV12-3/TRBV12-4
D: NA
CDR3: CASGRQQNIQYF
DNA: TGTGCCAGCGGGAGGCAGCAAAACATTCAGTACTTC

size: NA
J: TRBJ1-5
V: TRBV12-3/TRBV12-4
D: TRBD1
CDR3: CASSLTGVSNQPQHF
DNA: TGTGCCAGCAGTTTGACAGGGGTGAGCAATCAGCCCCAGCATTTT

size: NA
J: TRBJ2-5
V: TRBV15
D: TRBD2
CDR3: CATSRDRAGNQETQYF
DNA: TGTGCCACCAGCAGAGACCGAGCGGGAAACCAAGAGACCCAGTACTTC

size: NA
J: TRBJ1-1
V: TRBV25-1
D: TRBD1
CDR3: CASSGDLRDRLSVGAFF
DNA: TGTGCCAGCAGTGGGGACCTAAGGGACAGGCTGAGTGTTGGAGCTTTCTTT

size: NA
J: TRBJ2-1
V: TRBV29-1
D: TRBD2
CDR3: CSAWEGGNEQFF
DNA: TGCAGCGCATGGGAGGGCGGGAATGAGCAGTTCTTC

size: NA
J: TRBJ1-2
V: TRBV29-1
D: NA
CDR3: CSVEDRRHRARGYTF
DNA: TGCAGCGTTGAAGATCGGCGGCACAGGGCTAGGGGCTACACCTTC

size: NA
J: TRBJ1-1
V: TRBV29-1
D: NA
CDR3: CSSSESPRTEAFF
DNA: TGCAGCTCGTCCGAGTCCCCTCGAACTGAAGCTTTCTTT

size: NA
J: TRBJ2-6
V: TRBV6-2/TRBV6-3
D: TRBD1
CDR3: CASSFLTGGTGANVLTF
DNA: TGTGCCAGCAGCTTTCTCACAGGGGGCACTGGGGCCAACGTCCTGACTTTC

size: NA
J: TRBJ2-1
V: TRBV20-1
D: TRBD2
CDR3: CSAIHLAGGSDEQFF
DNA: TGCAGTGCTATCCACCTAGCGGGGGGATCGGATGAGCAGTTCTTC

size: NA
J: TRBJ1-1
V: TRBV29-1
D: NA
CDR3: CSVEAEGRSTEAFF
DNA: TGCAGCGTTGAAGCGGAGGGAAGGAGCACTGAAGCTTTCTTT

size: NA
J: TRBJ2-2
V: TRBV19
D: NA
CDR3: CASSPVAGQRDTGELFF
DNA: TGTGCCAGTAGCCCTGTGGCCGGGCAGCGGGACACCGGGGAGCTGTTTTTT

size: NA
J: TRBJ1-1
V: TRBV6-6
D: NA
CDR3: CASSYGGSGNTEAFF
DNA: TGTGCCAGCAGTTACGGGGGATCAGGTAACACTGAAGCTTTCTTT

size: NA
J: TRBJ2-5
V: TRBV5-6
D: TRBD1
CDR3: CASSLMSGTGGETQYF
DNA: TGTGCCAGCAGCTTGATGTCAGGGACAGGAGGAGAGACCCAGTACTTC

size: once
J: TRBJ2-3
V: TRBV6-6
D: NA
CDR3: CASSFGKTDTQYF
DNA: TGTGCCAGCAGTTTTGGAAAGACAGATACGCAGTATTTT

size: NA
J: TRBJ2-6
V: TRBV5-1
D: NA
CDR3: CASSLVGGGANVLTF
DNA: TGCGCCAGCAGCTTGGTGGGCGGTGGGGCCAACGTCCTGACTTTC

size: NA
J: TRBJ2-4
V: TRBV20-1
D: TRBD1
CDR3: CSARGQGAAKNIQYF
DNA: TGCAGTGCTAGAGGACAGGGGGCGGCCAAAAACATTCAGTACTTC